Following are 19 T cell receptor beta chains from one sample sequenced in a study of blood T cell repertoires in COVID-19. Clones were sequenced by immunoSEQ multiplex PCR, and TCRdb holds only the in-frame ones, with some missing. This table holds roughly 99,000 clones, 80% found once. Sequencing used peripheral blood. The receptors were gathered from a man aged 70-80 years with acute or convalescent COVID-19.

The chain joins TRBV27 to TRBJ2-7, with D perhaps TRBD1 (5 bases). Per the germline V gene, CDR1 is MNHEY and CDR2 is SMNVEV (reference sequence). This CDR3 has 13 residues. V lost 8 bases, J lost 6 bases, and 17 bases lay in between. The CDR3 sequence: CASGQGAPVEQYF. CDR3 in DNA: TGTGCCAGCGGTCAGGGTGCCCCGGTCGAGCAGTACTTC.

This chain uses TRBV12-5 with TRBJ2-3; TRBD1 agrees at 7 bases. The CDR3 covers 15 residues. Germline loops: CDR1 LGHNT, CDR2 FRNRAP. Trimming removed 6 bases from V and 2 bases from J; junction bases left unmatched: 8. CDR3 region: CASGPQGHPTDTQYF. The DNA for the CDR3 is TGTGCTAGTGGCCCACAGGGGCACCCCACAGATACGCAGTATTTT.

This clone was observed a few times. V gene TRBV10-2 combines with J gene TRBJ1-3; possible D gene TRBD1, 5 bases. In germline, CDR1 is WSHSY, CDR2 SAAADI. The CDR3 contains 17 residues. Trimming removed 2 bases at V and 0 bases at J, with 14 bases between. CDR3 coding DNA: TGCGCCAGCAGTGAGGCCCAGGGAAGGAGCTCTGGAAACACCATATATTTT. It codes for CASSEAQGRSSGNTIYF.

This clone came up many times. The rearrangement joins TRBV19 to TRBJ2-7; tentative D call: TRBD1 (7 bases). V lost 7 bases and J lost 6, with 22 bases in between. The germline V gene has CDR1 LNHDA and CDR2 SQIVND (reference sequence). The CDR3 consists of 15 residues. CDR3 sequence reads: CASTPNRGIGGEQYF. CDR3 in DNA: TGTGCCAGTACACCAAACAGGGGAATCGGGGGCGAGCAGTACTTC.

The chain uses TRBV4-3 and TRBJ2-2; the match to TRBD2 covers 8 bases. Germline V gives CDR1 LGHNA, CDR2 YSLEER. The CDR3 is made up of 17 amino acids. The junction had 12 bases not matched to a gene; V was cut back by 3 bases and J by 6 bases. The CDR3 DNA reads as TGCGCCAGCAGCCACCCCGGGAGGGGGAAGTTCGCCGGGGAGCTGTTTTTT. Amino acids: CASSHPGRGKFAGELFF.

In this sample, this clone turned up a few times. The chain carries TRBV5-1 and TRBJ1-3, with 8 bases identical to TRBD1. The CDR3 is made up of 15 amino acids. Germline V gives CDR1 SGHRS, CDR2 YFSETQ. Losses at the gene ends were 2 bases for V and 6 bases for J; bases not matched to a gene: 7. The CDR3, as DNA: TGCGCCAGCAGCTTAGGCCCAGGGGGCATAAACACCATATATTTT. Its protein is CASSLGPGGINTIYF.

V gene TRBV3-1 (or the pseudogene TRBV3-2) combines with J gene TRBJ2-2, with D perhaps TRBD2 (6 bases). The CDR3 is made up of 14 amino acids. CDR1 LGHDT and CDR2 YNNKEL come from the germline V gene (reference sequence). Deletions cut 1 base from V and 8 bases from J, with 11 bases between. The CDR3 DNA reads TGTGCCAGCAGCCAAGTGGAGGGTCTGGGGGAGCTGTTTTTT. This encodes CASSQVEGLGELFF.

This clone turned up a few times. The J gene is TRBJ1-1, the V gene TRBV7-9; 7 nucleotides line up with TRBD1. Germline V gene data show CDR1 as SEHNR and CDR2 as FQNEAQ (reference sequence). The CDR3 spans 13 residues. The V gene end was trimmed by 4 bases and the J gene end by 4 bases; junction bases not matched to a gene: 3. CDR3 sequence (DNA): TGTGCCAGCAGCTCAGACAGGGTCACTGAAGCTTTCTTT. It yields the protein CASSSDRVTEAFF.

This chain joins TRBV7-3 and TRBJ2-2; 7 nucleotides line up with TRBD2. Looked up from germline, CDR1 is SGHTA and CDR2 is FQGTGA. The junction had 5 bases not matched to a gene; V was cut back by 5 bases and J by 2 bases. This CDR3 is built from 15 residues. The CDR3 spells CASSPGTTNTGELFF. Here the CDR3 DNA reads TGTGCCAGCAGCCCCGGGACTACCAACACCGGGGAGCTGTTTTTT.

This clone is a singleton in its sample. The V gene is TRBV2, the J gene TRBJ2-7; the D gene is possibly TRBD1 (6 bases). Trimming pared 8 bases from V and 6 bases from J, leaving 14 bases between. Per germline, CDR1 SNHLY and CDR2 FYNNEI. This CDR3 comprises 12 residues. CDR3 coding DNA: TGTGCCAGCGGCCCTACAGGGTTCGAGCAGTACTTC. It translates to CASGPTGFEQYF.

The chain joins TRBV7-2 to TRBJ1-2; 8 bases fit TRBD1. CDR3 length: 14 amino acids. Trimming cost V 5 bases and J 4 bases; bases outside gene matches: 6. Germline V lookup: CDR1 SGHTA, CDR2 FQGNSA. CDR3 nucleotide sequence: TGTGCCAGCAGCCCGGACAGGGCCGCCTATGGCTACACCTTC. Protein: CASSPDRAAYGYTF.

Only one count was recorded for this clone. The chain employs TRBV7-9 and TRBJ1-2, with D possibly TRBD1 on 6 matching bases. CDR3 length: 13 amino acids. The germline V gene has CDR1 SEHNR and CDR2 FQNEAQ (reference sequence). The ends were cut back, 5 bases at V and 4 bases at J, with 11 bases in the middle. The CDR3 is CASSPGGPYGYTF. DNA for the CDR3: TGTGCCAGCAGCCCCGGGGGGCCCTATGGCTACACCTTC. The variable domain in full, completed from reference TRBV7-9 and TRBJ1-2, reads DTGVSQNPRHKITKRGQNVTFRCDPISEHNRLYWYRQTLGQGPEFLTYFQNEAQLEKSRLLSDRFSAERPKGSFSTLEIQRTEQGDSAMYLCASSPGGPYGYTFGSGTRLTVV.

This clone was found once. The chain recombines TRBV2 with TRBJ1-2; D remains unclear. V shed 8 bases and J shed 8 bases, with 9 bases lying between them. CDR1 and CDR2 from the germline V gene are SNHLY and FYNNEI. This CDR3 contains 10 residues. The CDR3 DNA reads TGTGCCAGCCTGGTAGAGGGCTACACCTTC. Amino acids: CASLVEGYTF.

The chain combines TRBV7-9 with TRBJ2-1; 9 bases map to TRBD1. J was trimmed by 4 bases and V by 7 bases; bases with no gene match: 2. This CDR3 has 13 amino acids. Germline CDR1 and CDR2: SEHNR and FQNEAQ (reference sequence). CDR3 loop: CASIGTGYNEQFF. The CDR3 DNA reads TGTGCCAGCATCGGGACAGGGTACAATGAGCAGTTCTTC.

To note about this clone: Other DNA sequences from this sample encode an identical CDR3 as well. The chain has TRBV7-7 and TRBJ2-7; TRBD1 matches 11 bases. CDR3 length: 13 residues. The V segment lost 3 bases and the J segment 5 bases; nucleotides outside the gene matches: 0. Germline V gene data show CDR1 as SSHAT and CDR2 as FNYEAQ (reference sequence). The CDR3 coding sequence is TGTGCCAGCAGCTTGGGACAGGGGGACGAGCAGTACTTC. Protein sequence: CASSLGQGDEQYF.

The rearrangement uses TRBV7-9 and TRBJ1-1; D unclear. The CDR3 has 13 residues. Trimming took 5 bases from V and 0 from J, leaving 7 bases between them. Germline assignment: CDR1 SEHNR and CDR2 FQNEAQ (reference sequence). DNA of the CDR3: TGTGCCAGCAGCGTACAGTTGAACACTGAAGCTTTCTTT. Protein: CASSVQLNTEAFF.

This chain uses TRBV12-5 with TRBJ2-3; 7 bases fit TRBD1. CDR3 length: 15 residues. Germline V gives CDR1 LGHNT, CDR2 FRNRAP. V lost 3 bases, J lost 3 bases, and 6 bases stayed unmatched. The CDR3, as DNA: TGTGCTAGTGGTTTACAGGGGACGGGGACAGATACGCAGTATTTT. Translating gives CASGLQGTGTDTQYF.

The chain links TRBV14 to TRBJ2-5; D remains ambiguous. The germline V and J ends were trimmed by 4 bases and 7 bases, with 19 bases remaining between them. The length of the CDR3 is 15 residues. Germline lookup yields CDR1 SGHDN and CDR2 FVKESK. As DNA, the CDR3 is TGTGCCAGCAGCCCCTCCCTAGGCGAGTCGGGGACCCAGTACTTC. It yields the protein CASSPSLGESGTQYF.

The gene calls are TRBV13 and TRBJ2-3, with D perhaps TRBD1 (6 bases). The CDR3 runs 15 residues. CDR1 is PRHDT and CDR2 is FYEKMQ in the germline V gene (reference sequence). Trimming pared 0 bases from V and 3 bases from J, leaving 10 bases between. This CDR3 reads CASSLGAQGTDTQYF. The CDR3 nucleotides read TGTGCCAGCAGCTTAGGGGCGCAGGGGACAGATACGCAGTATTTT.